This T cell receptor beta chain stems from a study of spatial heterogeneity in lung cancer. Across the whole study: For the average unique TCR and UMI combination, more than eight occurrences appeared in raw reads.

This clonotype is labeled as medium-sized (0.01 to 0.1%). What it binds is not known. Points from the study as a whole: Counts of expanded alpha and beta TCRs within tumors tracked the tumor nonsynonymous mutation count.

Time point given: sample taken at primary tumor resection. The donors, roughly 70 patients with untreated early-stage non-small cell lung cancer, provided the samples. The sequenced material consisted of unsorted whole RNA from tumor, nontumor lung or frozen PBMC. TCR cDNA molecules each carried a unique molecular identifier. TCRdb reprocessed the 5' RACE reads via MiXCR and lists one record per CDR3 protein. The sample gives 2,000 to 3,000 distinct CDR3 sequences, about 7.3% of which show up once; 25% is in the top ten. CDR1 is SQVTM and CDR2 is ANQGSEA in the germline V gene. J gave up 3 bases and V 4 bases, and 4 bases lay outside the gene matches. The CDR3 has 13 residues.

Sequencing was performed on lung tumor tissue, taken at surgery. This sequence joins TRBV29-1 and TRBJ2-3, with 7 bases matching TRBD1. This TCR came from a male donor with early-stage non-small cell lung cancer. The DNA for the CDR3 is TGCAGCGTTGTAGAGGGGGCGACAGATACGCAGTATTTT. This encodes CSVVEGATDTQYF.